This entry lists 26 T cell receptor beta chains sequenced from one sample in a study of T cells after yellow fever vaccination. TCRdb itself ran the 5' RACE reads through MiXCR, one entry per CDR3 protein. The repertoire holds some 300,000 distinct CDR3 sequences, approximately 10% seen once, with around 3.5% in the top ten. The sequencing here drew on CD4+ T cells sorted from PBMCs, taken 5 days after the yellow fever booster vaccination. All receptors come from a man between 18 and 29 years old who received the YFV17D yellow fever vaccine.

In this sample, this clonotype turned up a few times. The rearrangement uses TRBV3-1 and TRBJ1-1; tentatively, D is TRBD1 (5 bases). Germline V lookup: CDR1 LGHDT, CDR2 YNNKEL (reference sequence). The V gene lost 4 bases and the J gene lost 11 bases, with 23 bases spanning the gap. The CDR3 has 15 amino acids. The CDR3 protein is CASSLRVGASTWAFF. CDR3 sequence (DNA): TGTGCCAGCAGCCTCCGAGTCGGGGCCAGCACCTGGGCTTTCTTT.

V gene TRBV3-1 combines with J gene TRBJ2-7; TRBD2 might be the D (5 bases). Germline V gives CDR1 LGHDT, CDR2 YNNKEL (reference sequence). Trimming removed 2 bases from V and 3 bases from J, with 11 bases in between. The CDR3 is 14 residues long. The DNA of the CDR3 is TGTGCCAGCAGCCAACCGGGGAATTACTACGAGCAGTACTTC. Amino acids: CASSQPGNYYEQYF.

The chain recombines TRBV7-2 with TRBJ1-1; D remains unclear. Trimming pared 5 bases from V and 6 bases from J, leaving 13 bases between. The CDR3 is 13 amino acids. CDR1 SGHTA and CDR2 FQGNSA come from the germline V gene. This chain's CDR3 is CASSVGPYAEAFF. CDR3 DNA sequence: TGTGCCAGCAGCGTCGGACCGTACGCTGAAGCTTTCTTT.

This rearrangement joins TRBV7-2 to TRBJ1-2; D not resolved. Germline CDR1 reads SGHTA; CDR2 reads FQGNSA. The CDR3 has 15 residues. V shed 1 base and J shed 8 bases, with 17 bases lying between them. CDR3 DNA sequence: TGTGCCAGCAGCTTAGGTTTGAGGGCTCTGGGGGGCTACACCTTC. As protein: CASSLGLRALGGYTF. The entire variable domain, with the rest obtained from reference TRBV7-2 and TRBJ1-2, is as follows: GAGVSQSPSNKVTEKGKDVELRCDPISGHTALYWYRQSLGQGLEFLIYFQGNSAPDKSGLPSDRFSAERTGGSVSTLTIQRTQQEDSAVYLCASSLGLRALGGYTFGSGTRLTVV.

CDR3 bases: TGTGCCAGCAGCGCAGGAGGCCGGGAGGGCTACACCTTC. Encoded protein: CASSAGGREGYTF. V and J are TRBV5-4 and TRBJ1-2; no firm D call. CDR1 SGHNT and CDR2 YYREEE come from the germline V gene (reference sequence). V was pared by 4 bases and J by 8 bases, with 15 bases between. The CDR3 has 13 amino acids.

This clonotype was seen a few times. The rearrangement uses TRBV4-3 and TRBJ2-7; D may be TRBD1 (6 bases). The V gene's germline CDR1 is LGHNA and CDR2 YSLEER. The ends were cut back, 0 bases at V and 12 bases at J, with 21 bases in the middle. This CDR3 region has 15 residues. The chain's CDR3 is CASSQDWARGKIAYF. In DNA, the CDR3 is TGCGCCAGCAGCCAAGACTGGGCGAGGGGGAAAATCGCGTACTTC.

This clonotype was detected only a few times. The J gene is TRBJ1-1, the V gene TRBV23-1; D unclear. TRBV23-1 is marked as an open reading frame, function uncertain. The V gene lost 10 bases and the J gene lost 1 base, with 22 bases spanning the gap. The CDR3 has 16 amino acids. CDR3 residues: CATWSGSGQQNTEAFF. The CDR3 DNA follows: TGCGCCACATGGTCGGGTAGTGGGCAGCAGAACACTGAAGCTTTCTTT.

This CDR3 is CASSQDFGNTIYF. The CDR3 DNA is TGTGCCAGCAGCCAAGACTTTGGAAACACCATATATTTT. The V and J genes are TRBV4-2 and TRBJ1-3; no firm D call. The CDR3 is made up of 13 amino acids. CDR1 and CDR2 from the germline V gene are LGHNA and YNFKEQ. V lost 0 bases, J lost 3 bases, and 3 bases lay in between.

Ten or more counts support this clonotype. The DNA of the CDR3 is TGTGCCAGCAGTGGGGCAGGTTGGGAGACCCAGTACTTC. This encodes CASSGAGWETQYF. The gene calls are TRBV2 and TRBJ2-5; D remains unclear. The CDR3 consists of 13 residues. The V and J ends lost 4 bases and 5 bases respectively, with 11 bases between them. The germline V gene has CDR1 SNHLY and CDR2 FYNNEI.

This rearrangement joins TRBV7-2 to TRBJ1-4; D is possibly TRBD1 (5 bases). Germline V gene sequence: CDR1 SGHTA, CDR2 FQGNSA. This CDR3 contains 16 residues. Trimming removed 2 bases at V and 0 bases at J, with 10 bases between. The CDR3 bases are TGTGCCAGCAGCTTATGGGGCGGTGCAACTAATGAAAAACTGTTTTTT. The encoded protein is CASSLWGGATNEKLFF. The full variable domain, completed using reference TRBV7-2 and TRBJ1-4, is GAGVSQSPSNKVTEKGKDVELRCDPISGHTALYWYRQSLGQGLEFLIYFQGNSAPDKSGLPSDRFSAERTGGSVSTLTIQRTQQEDSAVYLCASSLWGGATNEKLFFGSGTQLSVL.

V gene TRBV7-2 combines with J gene TRBJ2-7, with a weak D call TRBD2 (5 bases). The germline V gene has CDR1 SGHTA and CDR2 FQGNSA. Trimming cost V 2 bases and J 3 bases, with 14 bases left between them. CDR3 size: 15 residues. The CDR3 sequence is CASSLRGNFGYEQYF. The CDR3 nucleotides read TGTGCCAGCAGCTTACGAGGGAATTTTGGCTACGAGCAGTACTTC.

This clonotype was observed many times. The chain has TRBV6-2 or TRBV6-3 and TRBJ1-2; D remains ambiguous. This CDR3 region has 13 residues. CDR1 and CDR2 (germline): MNHEY, SVGEGT. Trimming shortened V by 3 bases and J by 6 bases, and 11 bases separated the two germline ends. The CDR3 sequence is CASSYSRLDGYTF. The CDR3 region has the DNA TGTGCCAGCAGTTATAGCAGGTTGGATGGCTACACCTTC.

This clonotype has only a few counts. This CDR3 is CASSIQGSPTDTQYF. The CDR3 nucleotides are TGTGCCAGCAGTATACAGGGGTCCCCCACAGATACGCAGTATTTT. The J gene is TRBJ2-3, the V gene TRBV25-1, with 7 bases that match TRBD1. The CDR3 totals 15 residues. Germline CDR1 reads MGHDK; CDR2 reads SYGVNS. After removal of 5 bases from V and 2 bases from J, the junction contained 7 bases not matched to a gene.

This clonotype was seen a few times. The chain joins TRBV18 to TRBJ2-7, with D possibly being TRBD2 (6 bases). Germline V CDR1 and CDR2: KGHSH, LQKENI. Between the trimmed V and J ends, which lost 2 bases and 6 bases, there was a span of 11 bases. The CDR3 runs to 13 residues. DNA of the CDR3: TGTGCCAGCTCACCAAGTGGAGGGACCGAGCAGTACGTC. Amino acids: CASSPSGGTEQYV.

In its sample, this clonotype was seen many times. V and J are TRBV4-1 and TRBJ1-2; D perhaps matches TRBD1 (6 bases). Germline V gene sequence: CDR1 MGHRA, CDR2 YSYEKL. Trimming removed 1 base from V and 2 bases from J, with 8 bases in between. This CDR3 comprises 14 residues. The DNA for the CDR3 is TGCGCCAGCAGCCAAGCCGGGACAAACTATGGCTACACCTTC. Amino acid sequence: CASSQAGTNYGYTF.

This clonotype was observed at least ten times. The gene calls are TRBV12-3 or TRBV12-4 and TRBJ1-1, with 7 bases identical to TRBD1. The CDR3 spans 14 residues. After removal of 6 bases from V and 4 bases from J, the junction contained 8 bases not matched to a gene. CDR3 nucleotides: TGTGCCAGCAGCACGACAGGGCGGACCACTGAAGCTTTCTTT. Its translation is CASSTTGRTTEAFF.

This clonotype was recorded a few times. The chain combines TRBV7-9 with TRBJ1-5; the D is unclear. The germline V and J ends were trimmed by 6 bases and 5 bases, with 14 bases remaining between them. This CDR3 has 14 amino acids. Germline V CDR1 and CDR2: SEHNR, FQNEAQ (reference sequence). The CDR3 DNA sequence: TGTGCCAGCAGTGTGAACGATCAGTATCAGCCCCAGCATTTT. As protein: CASSVNDQYQPQHF.

In its sample, this clonotype was seen a few times. This chain links TRBV5-1 with TRBJ1-6; D might be TRBD1 (5 bases). Germline V CDR1 and CDR2: SGHRS, YFSETQ. The CDR3 length is 13 residues. Trimming removed 4 bases at V and 9 bases at J, with 11 bases between. The CDR3 region has the DNA TGCGCCAGCAGCCAGGGACCAGGTTCACCCCTCCACTTT. It is translated as CASSQGPGSPLHF.

In this sample, this clonotype turned up a few times. The J gene is TRBJ2-5, the V gene TRBV5-1; D unclear. There are 14 residues in the CDR3. Germline assignment: CDR1 SGHRS and CDR2 YFSETQ. V was shortened by 3 bases and J by 5 bases, with 14 bases between the two germline ends. Here the CDR3 reads CASSSFGIRETQYF. The CDR3 DNA follows: TGCGCCAGCAGCTCCTTTGGGATCCGGGAGACCCAGTACTTC.

This clonotype was detected many times. This rearrangement joins TRBV7-9 to TRBJ1-1; no clear D gene. The germline gives CDR1 SEHNR, CDR2 FQNEAQ (reference sequence). V dropped 2 bases and J dropped 0 bases, with 10 bases sitting between them. The CDR3 runs 15 residues. CDR3 sequence (DNA): TGTGCCAGCAGCTTATCGAGGATCTTGAACACTGAAGCTTTCTTT. Translation: CASSLSRILNTEAFF.

This clonotype was found a few times. The V gene is TRBV7-9, the J gene TRBJ2-7; no definite D call. The CDR3 length is 14 residues. Germline CDR1 and CDR2: SEHNR and FQNEAQ (reference sequence). The germline V and J ends were trimmed by 3 bases and 0 bases, with 9 bases remaining between them. CDR3 nucleotide sequence: TGTGCCAGCAGCTTGACCGACGCCTCCTACGAGCAGTACTTC. Translating it yields CASSLTDASYEQYF.

This clonotype was observed many times. This chain uses TRBV19 with TRBJ1-5, with D possibly TRBD1 on 6 matching bases. CDR1 LNHDA and CDR2 SQIVND come from the germline V gene (reference sequence). The CDR3 length is 13 residues. V was pared by 7 bases and J by 4 bases, with 11 bases between. For the CDR3, the DNA is TGTGCCAGTACGGACAGAAGGAATCAGCCCCAGCATTTT. Translating it yields CASTDRRNQPQHF.

The J gene is TRBJ1-5, the V gene TRBV12-3 or TRBV12-4; D is undetermined. Trimming stripped 5 bases from V and 3 bases from J, with 11 bases between. This CDR3 is built from 14 residues. The CDR3 sequence: CASSPPPPNQPQHF. CDR3 DNA: TGTGCCAGCAGTCCCCCGCCCCCCAATCAGCCCCAGCATTTT.

This clonotype was counted a few times. The chain is built from TRBV7-3 and TRBJ1-2; D ambiguous. CDR3 length: 13 residues. V was pared by 0 bases and J by 8 bases, with 10 bases between. Germline CDR1 and CDR2: SGHTA and FQGTGA. CDR3 loop: CASSLTADEGYTF. The CDR3 coding sequence is TGTGCCAGCAGCTTAACCGCGGACGAGGGCTACACCTTC.

This clonotype was found a few times. The V gene is TRBV5-1, the J gene TRBJ1-1, with D possibly TRBD1 on 6 matching bases. The CDR3 runs to 11 residues. Germline CDR1 SGHRS, CDR2 YFSETQ. V lost 8 bases, J lost 5 bases, and 10 bases lay in between. CDR3 residues: CASQRGTEAFF. The CDR3 region has the DNA TGCGCCAGTCAGAGGGGGACTGAAGCTTTCTTT.

This clonotype was seen more than once but under ten times. This chain connects TRBV14 to TRBJ2-7; 7 bases are shared with TRBD1. Trimming removed 4 bases from V and 9 bases from J; junction bases left unmatched: 9. This CDR3 region has 13 residues. Germline V gives CDR1 SGHDN, CDR2 FVKESK. The CDR3 DNA reads as TGTGCCAGCAGCCTGGGACAGCTAACCCCGCAGTACGTC. Translated: CASSLGQLTPQYV.